The present entry profiles one T cell receptor beta chain with its context. The antigen is undetermined. Germline CDR1 is LGHNA and CDR2 is YNFKEQ. The CDR3 is 13 amino acids. Trimming left V 1 base short and J 5 bases short, with 5 bases between. These data belong to a study of cytomegalovirus exposure and HLA in healthy donors. Study observations and caveats: A link between a missense DCLRE1C variant and TCR beta V- and J-gene trimming emerged from a later analysis. For most TCR beta V segments, an earlier analysis put the productive rate at about 87% or about 30% of the time. The investigators catalogued about 170 TCR beta chains as cytomegalovirus-associated.

In the PCR, 60 Vbeta and 13 Jbeta primers were used. The method was immunoSEQ multiplex PCR; TCRdb's version includes in-frame clones alone and lacks a portion of them. The sample has 150,000 to 200,000 clones, around three quarters seen once. The origin of this receptor is a woman in her thirties or forties in good health and CMV-seronegative. The sample taken for sequencing was PBMCs. The chain has TRBV4-2 and TRBJ2-2, with D maybe TRBD2 (5 bases). CDR3 region: CASSQGGTGELFF. CDR3 in DNA: TGTGCCAGCAGCCAAGGAGGGACCGGGGAGCTGTTTTTT.